This TCR beta chain is drawn from a study of cytomegalovirus exposure and HLA in healthy donors. Trimming took off 8 bases at V and 4 bases at J, with 9 bases between the two ends. The CDR3 has 12 residues. In germline, CDR1 is MDHEN, CDR2 SYDVKM. Primers for the PCR totalled 60 Vbeta and 13 Jbeta. Repertoires were generated with immunoSEQ multiplex PCR, while TCRdb's copy carries only in-frame clones and drops some. The sample yields 120,000 or so clones, 15% seen once. Sequencing was performed on PBMCs. The rearrangement joins TRBV28 to TRBJ2-1; weak D call: TRBD2 (5 bases). This receptor was identified in a woman between 18 and 30 years old in good health and CMV-seronegative. DNA of the CDR3: TGTGCCAGCCGGACTGCTTACAATGAGCAGTTCTTC. It specifies CASRTAYNEQFF.